This TCR beta chain stems from a study of T-cell reconstitution after alpha-beta-depleted transplantation in children. A library of TCRbeta sequences, prepared with unique molecular identifiers, was generated. TCRdb reprocessed the PCR reads via MiXCR and lists one record per CDR3 protein. The table lists 450,000 to 600,000 distinct CDR3 sequences, about 30% of them singletons. The source of this sequence is a human donor who donated a stem cell graft to a child with aplastic anemia. Material: PBMCs from the stem cell graft donor, obtained from the stem cell graft.

Written as DNA, the CDR3 is TGCAGTGGCAAGACTAGCGGGAGGGGATTTGATACGCAGTATTTT. It encodes CSGKTSGRGFDTQYF. The chain is built from TRBV20-1 and TRBJ2-3; 14 bases agree with TRBD2. V lost 7 bases, J lost 6 bases, and 9 bases stayed unmatched. Looked up from germline, CDR1 is DFQATT and CDR2 is SNEGSKA (reference sequence). This CDR3 comprises 15 residues.